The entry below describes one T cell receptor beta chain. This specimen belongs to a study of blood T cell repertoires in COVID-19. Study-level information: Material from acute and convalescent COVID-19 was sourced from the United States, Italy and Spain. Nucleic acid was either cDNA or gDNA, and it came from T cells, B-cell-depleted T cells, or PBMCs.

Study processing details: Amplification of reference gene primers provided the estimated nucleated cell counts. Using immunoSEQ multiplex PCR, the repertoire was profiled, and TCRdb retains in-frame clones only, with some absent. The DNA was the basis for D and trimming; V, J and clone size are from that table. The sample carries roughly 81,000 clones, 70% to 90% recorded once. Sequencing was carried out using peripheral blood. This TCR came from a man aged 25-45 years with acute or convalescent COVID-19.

This CDR3 reads CASSLGGAAGNIQYF. For the CDR3, the DNA is TGTGCCAGCAGTTTAGGGGGGGCTGCTGGAAACATTCAGTACTTC. This chain uses TRBV28 with TRBJ2-4; the D gene is possibly TRBD2 (7 bases). With 2 bases removed from V and 6 bases from J, the gap between germline ends came to 14 bases. The CDR3 contains 15 residues. CDR1 is MDHEN, CDR2 SYDVKM, per germline.